These T cell receptor beta chains were read from a single sample in a study of T cells after yellow fever vaccination. Each CDR3 protein is one row after TCRdb ran MiXCR on the 5' RACE reads. The sample consists of about 74,000 distinct CDR3 sequences, 7.1% of them appearing once. Sample: CD8+ T cells sorted from PBMCs, taken more than 4 days after the first yellow fever vaccination. The receptors derive from a man aged 18 to 30 who received the YFV17D yellow fever vaccine. The CDR3 runs from the conserved cysteine through the conserved F or W. The D gene is left open where the match is weak. Clone size is shown for a subset of rows, as once, few, many or a class of expanded clone.

clone_size: few
j_call: TRBJ2-1
v_call: TRBV4-3
d_call: -
cdr3_aa: CASSQVSRDSYNEQFF
cdr3_nt: TGCGCCAGCAGCCAAGTTTCCAGGGACTCCTACAATGAGCAGTTCTTC

clone_size: many
j_call: TRBJ1-2
v_call: TRBV19
d_call: TRBD1
cdr3_aa: CASSVAGQGSLGYTF
cdr3_nt: TGTGCCAGTAGCGTTGCGGGACAGGGGAGTCTGGGCTACACCTTC

clone_size: few
j_call: TRBJ2-7
v_call: TRBV4-3
d_call: -
cdr3_aa: CAISQDLRSGGPYEQYF
cdr3_nt: TGCGCCATCAGCCAGGATCTTCGCAGCGGCGGTCCCTACGAGCAGTACTTC

clone_size: many
j_call: TRBJ2-3
v_call: TRBV7-6
d_call: -
cdr3_aa: CASSLRARETDTQYF
cdr3_nt: TGTGCCAGCAGCTTACGCGCCAGGGAGACAGATACGCAGTATTTT

clone_size: -
j_call: TRBJ2-1
v_call: TRBV29-1
d_call: -
cdr3_aa: CSVTGQPQQFF
cdr3_nt: TGCAGCGTTACTGGACAGCCTCAGCAGTTCTTC

clone_size: -
j_call: TRBJ2-7
v_call: TRBV7-9
d_call: TRBD1
cdr3_aa: CASSSVRQGQNYEQYF
cdr3_nt: TGTGCCAGCAGCTCAGTGAGACAGGGTCAAAACTACGAGCAGTACTTC

clone_size: many
j_call: TRBJ2-3
v_call: TRBV4-2
d_call: -
cdr3_aa: CASSQGLVRGGETDTQYF
cdr3_nt: TGTGCCAGCAGCCAAGGACTCGTCAGGGGGGGCGAAACAGATACGCAGTATTTT

clone_size: -
j_call: TRBJ2-5
v_call: TRBV5-1
d_call: -
cdr3_aa: CASTWGQGQETQYF
cdr3_nt: TGCGCCAGCACATGGGGGCAGGGACAAGAGACCCAGTACTTC

clone_size: many
j_call: TRBJ2-1
v_call: TRBV19
d_call: TRBD2
cdr3_aa: CASSPTSGDFNEQFF
cdr3_nt: TGTGCCAGTAGTCCGACTAGCGGGGACTTCAATGAGCAGTTCTTC

clone_size: many
j_call: TRBJ2-7
v_call: TRBV4-3
d_call: -
cdr3_aa: CASSRGVIVPYEQYF
cdr3_nt: TGCGCCAGCAGCCGAGGTGTAATAGTTCCCTACGAGCAGTACTTC

clone_size: -
j_call: TRBJ2-3
v_call: TRBV4-1
d_call: -
cdr3_aa: CASTIQLGAGDTQYF
cdr3_nt: TGCGCCAGCACCATACAGCTTGGAGCGGGAGATACGCAGTATTTT

clone_size: few
j_call: TRBJ2-1
v_call: TRBV7-9
d_call: -
cdr3_aa: CASSSRTNNEQFF
cdr3_nt: TGTGCCAGCAGCTCTCGGACCAACAATGAGCAGTTCTTC

clone_size: few
j_call: TRBJ2-1
v_call: TRBV5-6
d_call: -
cdr3_aa: CASSLLWELSYNEQFF
cdr3_nt: TGTGCCAGCAGCTTGCTTTGGGAACTCTCCTACAATGAGCAGTTCTTC

clone_size: many
j_call: TRBJ2-1
v_call: TRBV13
d_call: -
cdr3_aa: CASSLGEVQFF
cdr3_nt: TGTGCCAGCAGCTTGGGGGAGGTGCAGTTCTTC

clone_size: -
j_call: TRBJ1-5
v_call: TRBV3-1
d_call: -
cdr3_aa: CASSQMVWPHQPQHF
cdr3_nt: TGTGCCAGCAGCCAAATGGTATGGCCCCATCAGCCCCAGCATTTT

clone_size: -
j_call: TRBJ2-1
v_call: TRBV6-2/TRBV6-3
d_call: -
cdr3_aa: CASSPGTPGNEQFF
cdr3_nt: TGTGCCAGCAGTCCCGGGACCCCGGGCAATGAGCAGTTCTTC

clone_size: many
j_call: TRBJ2-5
v_call: TRBV7-2
d_call: -
cdr3_aa: CASSHIRQGAVAQYF
cdr3_nt: TGTGCCAGCAGCCATATCCGGCAGGGAGCTGTGGCCCAGTACTTC

clone_size: few
j_call: TRBJ2-4
v_call: TRBV15
d_call: TRBD1
cdr3_aa: CAVGPRGTGENIQYF
cdr3_nt: TGTGCCGTAGGCCCACGGGGGACAGGAGAAAACATTCAGTACTTC

clone_size: many
j_call: TRBJ2-1
v_call: TRBV27
d_call: TRBD1
cdr3_aa: CASSTEQGALDEQFF
cdr3_nt: TGTGCCAGCAGCACCGAGCAGGGGGCTTTGGATGAGCAGTTCTTC

clone_size: many
j_call: TRBJ2-3
v_call: TRBV10-3
d_call: -
cdr3_aa: CAISESLDREGADTQYF
cdr3_nt: TGTGCCATCAGTGAGTCCTTGGACAGGGAGGGGGCAGATACGCAGTATTTT

clone_size: -
j_call: TRBJ2-1
v_call: TRBV14
d_call: -
cdr3_aa: CASSQVRGISYNEQFF
cdr3_nt: TGTGCCAGCAGCCAAGTTCGCGGGATTTCCTACAATGAGCAGTTCTTC

clone_size: many
j_call: TRBJ1-1
v_call: TRBV5-1
d_call: TRBD1
cdr3_aa: CASSFRGPGTEAFF
cdr3_nt: TGCGCCAGCAGCTTTAGGGGGCCGGGCACTGAAGCTTTCTTT

clone_size: many
j_call: TRBJ2-3
v_call: TRBV7-9
d_call: -
cdr3_aa: CASSSSPTDTQYF
cdr3_nt: TGTGCCAGCAGCTCCTCCCCCACAGATACGCAGTATTTT

clone_size: few
j_call: TRBJ2-5
v_call: TRBV4-1
d_call: -
cdr3_aa: CASSQDRFQETQYF
cdr3_nt: TGCGCCAGCAGCCAAGACAGGTTCCAAGAGACCCAGTACTTC

clone_size: few
j_call: TRBJ2-7
v_call: TRBV20-1
d_call: TRBD2
cdr3_aa: CSVRGVGPYEQYF
cdr3_nt: TGCAGTGTTCGGGGGGTTGGCCCCTACGAGCAGTACTTC

clone_size: few
j_call: TRBJ2-1
v_call: TRBV12-3/TRBV12-4
d_call: TRBD1
cdr3_aa: CASQDRELFF
cdr3_nt: TGTGCCAGCCAGGACAGGGAACTGTTCTTC

clone_size: medium-sized
j_call: TRBJ2-2
v_call: TRBV15
d_call: -
cdr3_aa: CATSSGTGDTGELFF
cdr3_nt: TGTGCCACCAGCAGTGGGACGGGGGACACCGGGGAGCTGTTTTTT

clone_size: many
j_call: TRBJ1-5
v_call: TRBV4-2
d_call: TRBD1
cdr3_aa: CASSQDRGTGNQPQHF
cdr3_nt: TGTGCCAGCAGCCAGGACAGGGGTACGGGCAATCAGCCCCAGCATTTT

clone_size: -
j_call: TRBJ1-1
v_call: TRBV6-5
d_call: -
cdr3_aa: CASSYSAWIGTEAFF
cdr3_nt: TGTGCCAGCAGTTACTCTGCGTGGATTGGCACTGAAGCTTTCTTT

clone_size: many
j_call: TRBJ1-1
v_call: TRBV7-3
d_call: -
cdr3_aa: CASSLFHGGNTEAFF
cdr3_nt: TGTGCCAGCAGCTTATTTCATGGGGGGAACACTGAAGCTTTCTTT

clone_size: -
j_call: TRBJ2-5
v_call: TRBV9
d_call: -
cdr3_aa: CASSVWSGETQYF
cdr3_nt: TGTGCCAGCAGCGTCTGGAGTGGAGAGACCCAGTACTTC

clone_size: many
j_call: TRBJ2-2
v_call: TRBV7-9
d_call: -
cdr3_aa: CASSLAGRANTGELFF
cdr3_nt: TGTGCCAGCAGCCTAGCCGGCAGGGCGAACACCGGGGAGCTGTTTTTT

clone_size: many
j_call: TRBJ2-7
v_call: TRBV29-1
d_call: -
cdr3_aa: CSVVGTYEQYF
cdr3_nt: TGCAGCGTTGTTGGGACCTACGAGCAGTACTTC

clone_size: -
j_call: TRBJ2-1
v_call: TRBV7-9
d_call: -
cdr3_aa: CASSLVGLVYNEQFF
cdr3_nt: TGTGCCAGCAGCTTAGTGGGACTGGTCTACAATGAGCAGTTCTTC